This T cell receptor (beta chain) emerged from a study of T-cell reconstitution after alpha-beta-depleted transplantation in children. The CDR3 runs to 14 residues. V lost 2 bases, J lost 6 bases, and 13 bases lay in between. Germline assignment: CDR1 SGHRS and CDR2 YFSETQ. Molecular barcoding with unique molecular identifiers was used for the TCRbeta library. TCRdb passed the PCR reads through MiXCR, listing each CDR3 protein once. The sample contains 350,000 to 400,000 distinct CDR3 sequences, about 14% of which appear only once. The source of this sequence is a human donor who donated a stem cell graft to a child with Fanconi anemia. The chain couples TRBV5-1 to TRBJ2-3; a weak D match, TRBD2 (6 bases). Sequencing used PBMCs, obtained from the stem cell graft. CDR3 DNA sequence: TGCGCCAGCAGCTTTGAGGCCCGGGGGGATACGCAGTATTTT. Residues: CASSFEARGDTQYF. Looking up the rest from reference TRBV5-1 and TRBJ2-3 gives the full variable domain: KAGVTQTPRYLIKTRGQQVTLSCSPISGHRSVSWYQQTPGQGLQFLFEYFSETQRNKGNFPGRFSGRQFSNSRSEMNVSTLELGDSALYLCASSFEARGDTQYFGPGTRLTVL.